This passage covers 31 T cell receptor beta chains from one sample sequenced in a study of Graves' ophthalmopathy and Graves' hyperthyroidism. RNA transcripts were the template, and TCR beta CDR3 regions were amplified from them. In the first round, RT-PCR was carried out with HTBI primers, and a multiplex PCR formed the second round. TCRdb ran MiXCR on the multiplex PCR reads and lists one entry per CDR3 protein. The table shows roughly 500,000 distinct CDR3 sequences, with under 15% occurring only once. Material: blood. The source of these receptors is a woman aged 25 to 39 with Graves' ophthalmopathy.

This clonotype was recorded a few times. The rearrangement uses TRBV6-2 or TRBV6-3 and TRBJ2-2; TRBD2 aligns across 14 bases. Trimming cost V 7 bases and J 5 bases; bases outside gene matches: 12. The CDR3 has 18 residues. Germline assignment: CDR1 MNHEY and CDR2 SVGEGT. The CDR3 is CASTLRGTSGGGTGELFF. The CDR3 DNA reads as TGTGCCAGCACCCTGAGGGGGACTAGCGGGGGAGGTACCGGGGAGCTGTTTTTT.

This clonotype was recorded only once. The CDR3 region has the DNA TGCAGCTCCGGACAGGCGGGTACTGAAGCTTTCTTT. Protein sequence: CSSGQAGTEAFF. The V and J genes are TRBV29-1 and TRBJ1-1, with 7 bases fitting TRBD1. The germline V gene encodes CDR1 SQVTM and CDR2 ANQGSEA. Trimming cost V 8 bases and J 5 bases; bases outside gene matches: 8. The CDR3 totals 12 residues. The complete variable domain, with remaining parts taken from reference TRBV29-1 and TRBJ1-1, reads SAVISQKPSRDICQRGTSLTIQCQVDSQVTMMFWYRQQPGQSLTLIATANQGSEATYESGFVIDKFPISRPNLTFSTLTVSNMSPEDSSIYLCSSGQAGTEAFFGQGTRLTVV.

In this sample, this clonotype turned up many times. V is TRBV12-3 or TRBV12-4 and J is TRBJ2-7; 8 bases agree with TRBD2. With V trimmed by 4 bases and J by 3 bases, 14 bases remained unmatched. This CDR3 region has 17 residues. CDR3 coding DNA: TGTGCCAGCAGTTGGGCGTTGAAGAGCGGGAGAATCTACGAGCAGTACTTC. Translated: CASSWALKSGRIYEQYF.

The table lists this clonotype with many counts. The chain is built from TRBV28 and TRBJ1-6, with a possible D match to TRBD1 (6 bases). The CDR3 length is 16 residues. The V end lost 1 base, the J end lost 4 bases, and 11 bases lay between the germline ends. CDR1 and CDR2 (germline): MDHEN, SYDVKM. The CDR3 sequence: CASSLLEGQYNSPLHF. The DNA of the CDR3 is TGTGCCAGCAGTTTATTGGAAGGACAGTATAATTCACCCCTCCACTTT.

The chain carries TRBV12-3 or TRBV12-4 and TRBJ1-1; no definite D call. Trimming took 4 bases from V and 6 from J, leaving 15 bases between them. The CDR3 contains 14 residues. Here the CDR3 DNA reads TGTGCCAGCAGTTCCGGTGTGATGATGCCTGAAGCTTTCTTT. This codes for CASSSGVMMPEAFF.

This clonotype was seen at least ten times. The chain joins TRBV27 to TRBJ2-7; possibly TRBD1 for D (5 bases). V was trimmed by 4 bases and J by 3 bases, leaving 13 bases between them. There are 14 residues in the CDR3. The germline V gene encodes CDR1 MNHEY and CDR2 SMNVEV (reference sequence). DNA of the CDR3: TGTGCCAGCAGTTCCGGACACCGACTCTACGAGCAGTACTTC. As protein: CASSSGHRLYEQYF.

The gene calls are TRBV25-1 and TRBJ1-6; the D is unclear. Trimming removed 4 bases from V and 10 bases from J, with 17 bases in between. CDR1 and CDR2 from the germline V gene are MGHDK and SYGVNS. This CDR3 comprises 15 residues. The CDR3 nucleotides read TGTGCCAGCAGTGCCTCGGAGGGTTTAGGGTCACCCCTCCACTTT. This translates into CASSASEGLGSPLHF.

In regard to this clonotype: The junction differs from germline at one of its ends, possibly a read error. V usage is TRBV7-3 and J usage is TRBJ2-3; 9 nucleotides match TRBD2. Germline V gives CDR1 SGHTA, CDR2 FQGTGA. This CDR3 region has 16 residues. The CDR3 sequence: CASSSTSGLATDTQYF. For the CDR3, the DNA is TGTGCCAGTAGCTCTACCTCGGGACTAGCCACAGATACGCAGTATTTT.

This clonotype was seen ten or more times. The V and J genes are TRBV7-2 and TRBJ1-5; maybe TRBD1 (6 bases). CDR3 length: 15 amino acids. V was clipped by 4 bases and J by 0 bases, with 10 bases between them. Germline V gene data show CDR1 as SGHTA and CDR2 as FQGNSA. CDR3 DNA: TGTGCCAGCAGCTATGGGGGCGCTAGCAATCAGCCCCAGCATTTT. It codes for CASSYGGASNQPQHF. Full variable domain (outside the CDR3, taken from reference TRBV7-2 and TRBJ1-5): GAGVSQSPSNKVTEKGKDVELRCDPISGHTALYWYRQSLGQGLEFLIYFQGNSAPDKSGLPSDRFSAERTGGSVSTLTIQRTQQEDSAVYLCASSYGGASNQPQHFGDGTRLSIL.

This clonotype was detected ten times or more. The V and J genes are TRBV5-6 and TRBJ1-5; 11 bases are shared with TRBD1. This CDR3 comprises 18 residues. Germline V gene lookup returns CDR1 SGHDT and CDR2 YYEEEE. J was trimmed by 4 bases and V by 4 bases; bases with no gene match: 13. The CDR3 DNA reads as TGTGCCAGCAGCCCCCATGTTCCGGGACAGGGGGAAAATCAGCCCCAGCATTTT. It specifies CASSPHVPGQGENQPQHF.

The sample holds many counts of this clonotype. The rearrangement links TRBV7-2 to TRBJ1-1; 9 bases line up with TRBD1. The CDR3 runs 16 residues. CDR1 is SGHTA and CDR2 is FQGNSA in the germline V gene. With V trimmed by 2 bases and J by 6 bases, 10 bases remained unmatched. The CDR3 coding sequence is TGTGCCAGCAGCTTACCGGGACAGGGCAGGTGGGCTGAAGCTTTCTTT. Protein product: CASSLPGQGRWAEAFF.

V and J are TRBV6-5 and TRBJ2-5; D is ambiguous. The length of the CDR3 is 12 residues. The V end lost 6 bases, the J end lost 2 bases, and 7 bases lay between the germline ends. Germline V lookup: CDR1 MNHEY, CDR2 SVGAGI. The CDR3 here is CASSGDQETQYF. The CDR3 DNA reads TGTGCCAGCAGCGGTGATCAAGAGACCCAGTACTTC.

The rearrangement joins TRBV6-1 to TRBJ2-2, with 11 bases lining up with TRBD1. With 7 bases clipped from V and 6 bases from J, the junction kept 7 bases outside the gene matches. Germline V gene sequence: CDR1 MNHNS, CDR2 SASEGT. The CDR3 loop spans 15 amino acids. The CDR3 nucleotides read TGTGCCAGCACTAAGCCGGGACAGGGGGCCGGGGAGCTGTTTTTT. Encoded protein: CASTKPGQGAGELFF.

This clonotype was seen repeatedly, ten times or more. J is TRBJ2-5 and V is TRBV7-9, with TRBD1 identical over 7 bases. The CDR3 is made up of 16 amino acids. Trimming took 4 bases from V and 5 from J; bases not matched to a gene: 13. From germline, CDR1 is SEHNR and CDR2 FQNEAQ (reference sequence). DNA of the CDR3: TGTGCCAGCAGCTCCCTCGGACAGGACCCCCGGGAGACCCAGTACTTC. As protein: CASSSLGQDPRETQYF.

This clonotype was observed at least ten times. The rearrangement uses TRBV12-3 or TRBV12-4 and TRBJ2-7; tentatively, D is TRBD2 (6 bases). V was shortened by 5 bases and J by 5 bases, with 13 bases between the two germline ends. The CDR3 covers 13 residues. The CDR3 sequence is CASSLRTTHEQYF. CDR3 DNA sequence: TGTGCCAGCAGTCTAAGGACTACCCACGAGCAGTACTTC.

This clonotype was seen a few times. The rearrangement links TRBV20-1 to TRBJ2-7; a weak D match, TRBD1 (6 bases). The germline V gene has CDR1 DFQATT and CDR2 SNEGSKA (reference sequence). V lost 6 bases and J 0 bases, leaving 12 bases between the germline ends. The CDR3 is made up of 13 amino acids. CDR3 region: CSASRGSSYEQYF. CDR3 in DNA: TGCAGTGCCTCTAGGGGGAGCTCCTACGAGCAGTACTTC.

This clonotype occurred many times. V is TRBV12-3 or TRBV12-4 and J is TRBJ1-1; a weak D match, TRBD1 (5 bases). CDR3 length equals 12 residues. Between the trimmed V and J ends, which lost 6 bases and 5 bases, there was a span of 10 bases. This CDR3 reads CASRMGVTEAFF. In nucleotides, the CDR3 is TGTGCCAGCAGGATGGGGGTGACTGAAGCTTTCTTT.

CDR3 in amino acids: CASSATTGNYNEQFF. DNA of the CDR3: TGTGCCAGCAGCGCGACGACAGGGAACTACAATGAGCAGTTCTTC. This chain links TRBV9 with TRBJ2-1, with TRBD1 identical over 7 bases. The CDR3 is 15 residues long. J gave up 3 bases and V 3 bases, and 6 bases lay outside the gene matches. Germline assignment: CDR1 SGDLS and CDR2 YYNGEE.

This clonotype was counted only a few times. This chain links TRBV29-1 with TRBJ1-1, with D hard to call. This CDR3 comprises 11 residues. CDR1 is SQVTM and CDR2 is ANQGSEA in the germline V gene. V gave up 2 bases and J gave up 10 bases, with 11 bases separating them. The CDR3 loop reads CSVERSFVAFF. CDR3 nucleotide sequence: TGCAGCGTTGAAAGGAGTTTTGTAGCTTTCTTT.

The rearrangement joins TRBV6-1 to TRBJ1-6, with TRBD1 as a possible D gene (6 bases). Germline values: CDR1 MNHNS, CDR2 SASEGT. CDR3 length: 14 amino acids. Trimming stripped 6 bases from V and 9 bases from J, with 15 bases between. CDR3 sequence: CASSQQGNLSPLHF. The CDR3 DNA sequence: TGTGCCAGCAGCCAACAGGGAAACCTTTCACCCCTCCACTTT.

The chain carries TRBV15 and TRBJ2-7; 11 bases agree with TRBD1. The CDR3 is 15 residues long. Per germline, CDR1 LNHNV and CDR2 YYDKDF (reference sequence). V was clipped by 0 bases and J by 3 bases; unmatched bases: 1. Here the CDR3 reads CATSREGTGGYEQYF. CDR3 bases: TGTGCCACCAGCAGAGAAGGGACAGGGGGCTACGAGCAGTACTTC. The whole variable domain, filled in from reference TRBV15 and TRBJ2-7, reads DAMVIQNPRYQVTQFGKPVTLSCSQTLNHNVMYWYQQKSSQAPKLLFHYYDKDFNNEADTPDNFQSRRPNTSFCFLDIRSPGLGDTAMYLCATSREGTGGYEQYFGPGTRLTVT.

This clonotype was seen many times. The gene calls are TRBV15 and TRBJ2-7; 7 nucleotides line up with TRBD1. J was trimmed by 6 bases and V by 4 bases; bases with no gene match: 6. This CDR3 is built from 13 residues. Germline CDR1 reads LNHNV; CDR2 reads YYDKDF (reference sequence). CDR3 sequence reads: CATSTRQGSEQYF. CDR3 bases: TGTGCCACCAGCACGCGACAGGGAAGCGAGCAGTACTTC.

This clonotype was recorded many times. The CDR3 sequence: CASSLTGADEQYF. In DNA form, the CDR3 reads TGTGCCAGCAGTTTAACAGGAGCGGACGAGCAGTACTTC. The chain joins TRBV12-3 or TRBV12-4 to TRBJ2-7; D tentatively reads TRBD1 or TRBD2 (5 bases each). V was pared by 2 bases and J by 5 bases, with 10 bases between. The CDR3 loop spans 13 amino acids.

This clonotype was counted ten times or more. V gene TRBV12-3 or TRBV12-4 combines with J gene TRBJ2-7; D possibly corresponds to TRBD2 (6 bases). Trimming pared 3 bases from V and 2 bases from J, leaving 11 bases between. The CDR3 has 14 residues. The CDR3 DNA reads as TGTGCCAGCAGTTTCTCGGGGGTAACCTACGAGCAGTACTTC. Amino acids: CASSFSGVTYEQYF.

This clonotype was seen repeatedly, ten times or more. J is TRBJ2-5 and V is TRBV6-5; no clear D. Trimming cost V 5 bases and J 4 bases, with 17 bases left between them. The length of the CDR3 is 15 residues. CDR1 is MNHEY and CDR2 is SVGAGI in the germline V gene. CDR3 residues: CASSTGSQSGETQYF. For the CDR3, the DNA is TGTGCCAGCAGTACCGGGTCACAGTCTGGAGAGACCCAGTACTTC.

This clonotype came up many times. The chain couples TRBV19 to TRBJ1-1; TRBD1 is a possible D gene (5 bases). Per the germline V gene, CDR1 is LNHDA and CDR2 is SQIVND (reference sequence). The CDR3 has 14 residues. Trimming stripped 3 bases from V and 0 bases from J, with 8 bases between. CDR3 nucleotide sequence: TGTGCCAGTAGTATCATGGACATGAACACTGAAGCTTTCTTT. This encodes CASSIMDMNTEAFF.

This clonotype was seen repeatedly, ten times or more. The V and J genes are TRBV15 and TRBJ1-5; 7 bases line up with TRBD1. The germline V gene encodes CDR1 LNHNV and CDR2 YYDKDF (reference sequence). The J segment lost 4 bases and the V segment lost 1 base, leaving 7 bases of the junction unmatched. The CDR3 length is 16 residues. The chain's CDR3 is CATSRVRGLGNQPQHF. DNA for the CDR3: TGTGCCACCAGCAGAGTGAGGGGGCTAGGAAATCAGCCCCAGCATTTT. Full variable domain (missing parts from reference TRBV15 and TRBJ1-5): DAMVIQNPRYQVTQFGKPVTLSCSQTLNHNVMYWYQQKSSQAPKLLFHYYDKDFNNEADTPDNFQSRRPNTSFCFLDIRSPGLGDTAMYLCATSRVRGLGNQPQHFGDGTRLSIL.

The table lists this clonotype with a few counts. Germline is not matched at one junction end, which may reflect a read error. CDR3 sequence reads: CASSQSPLGLNTEAFF. CDR3 sequence (DNA): TGCGCCAGCAGCCAGTCCCCCCTAGGGTTGAATACTGAAGCTTTCTTT. The chain employs TRBV4-1 and TRBJ1-1; D unclear. CDR1 is MGHRA and CDR2 is YSYEKL in the germline V gene. CDR3 length: 16 residues.

This clonotype was seen ten or more times. The chain joins TRBV27 to TRBJ1-1, with D hard to call. CDR1 MNHEY and CDR2 SMNVEV come from the germline V gene (reference sequence). V lost 8 bases, J lost 3 bases, and 19 bases lay in between. This CDR3 contains 15 residues. CDR3 in amino acids: CASLPFRRADTEAFF. The CDR3 DNA reads TGTGCCAGCTTACCCTTTCGGCGGGCGGACACTGAAGCTTTCTTT.

Many counts were recorded for this clonotype. The rearrangement links TRBV6-1 to TRBJ1-6; no reliable D call. The germline V gene encodes CDR1 MNHNS and CDR2 SASEGT. This CDR3 is built from 15 residues. The V end was cut by 5 bases, the J end by 7 bases, with 15 bases between. CDR3 amino acids: CASSPRPGDNSPLHF. CDR3 nucleotide sequence: TGTGCCAGCAGTCCCCGGCCAGGTGACAATTCACCCCTCCACTTT.

This clonotype was observed many times. The chain employs TRBV11-2 and TRBJ2-7; a possible D gene is TRBD2 (5 bases). CDR1 is SGHAT and CDR2 is FQNNGV in the germline V gene. The CDR3 has 15 residues. V was pared by 4 bases and J by 2 bases, with 15 bases between. CDR3 bases: TGTGCCAGCAGCTCCTTCCTAGCTACCACCTACGAGCAGTACTTC. This sequence encodes CASSSFLATTYEQYF.